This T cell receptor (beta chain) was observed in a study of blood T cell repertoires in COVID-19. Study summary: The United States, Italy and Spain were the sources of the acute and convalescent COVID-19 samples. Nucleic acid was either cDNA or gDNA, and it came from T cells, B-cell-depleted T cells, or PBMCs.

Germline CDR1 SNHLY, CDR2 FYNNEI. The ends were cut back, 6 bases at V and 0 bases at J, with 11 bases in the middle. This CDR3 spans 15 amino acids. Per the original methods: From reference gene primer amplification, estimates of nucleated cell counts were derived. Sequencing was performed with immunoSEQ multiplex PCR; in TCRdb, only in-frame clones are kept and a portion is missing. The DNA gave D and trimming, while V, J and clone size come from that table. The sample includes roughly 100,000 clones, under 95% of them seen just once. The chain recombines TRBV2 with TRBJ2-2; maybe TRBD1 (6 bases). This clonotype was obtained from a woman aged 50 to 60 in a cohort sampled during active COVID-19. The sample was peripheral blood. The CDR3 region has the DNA TGTGCCAGCAGGCTGGGACATACGAACACCGGGGAGCTGTTTTTT. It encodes CASRLGHTNTGELFF.